These 2 T cell receptor beta chains were sequenced from one sample in a study of control samples from healthy donors and cancer patients (dated by TCRdb to the early 2020s). The library was obtained by the immunoSEQ multiplex PCR assay. TCRdb limited this immuneACCESS table to in-frame rearrangements with V and J called. A share of clones is missing; checked studies link under half to unresolved V genes, and the rest is unexplained. Within this sample are about 70,000 clones, with roughly 84% of them counted one time only. In total, the top ten clones hold roughly 28% of the sample. The sample was blood. The receptors were gathered from a man in his fifties or sixties in good health.

The chain couples TRBV7-9 to TRBJ1-4; 9 bases match TRBD1. The V segment lost 5 bases and the J segment 2 bases; nucleotides outside the gene matches: 6. Germline CDR1 and CDR2: SEHNR and FQNEAQ (reference sequence). This CDR3 spans 16 amino acids. CDR3 protein: CASSTNRGHTNEKLFF. The CDR3, as DNA: TGTGCCAGCAGCACTAACAGGGGGCATACTAATGAAAAACTGTTTTTT.

The chain has TRBV12-3 or TRBV12-4 and TRBJ1-3; D uncertain. Trimming cost V 7 bases and J 0 bases, with 7 bases left between them. The CDR3 has 13 residues. Here the CDR3 reads CASTLSSGNTIYF. The CDR3 coding sequence is TGTGCCAGCACGCTGAGCTCTGGAAACACCATATATTTT.